This T cell receptor (beta chain) was identified during a study of T cells in AML relapse after transplant (dated by TCRdb to the late 2010s). Notes on the research overall: Remission controls were clinically matched patients who maintained long-term complete remission with more than 3 years of follow-up. Remission samples were bone marrow collected about 1 year after HSCT from patients who maintained complete remission. In this retrospective study, inhibitory receptor expression and TCR repertoires of bone marrow T cells were examined in patients given allogeneic HSCT for myeloid malignancy. Points the paper makes about the study in general: TCR repertoire comparisons rested on very few samples, with only a few individuals per group for unsorted bone marrow.

Library preparation used PCR. A modified RACE PCR protocol, rather than multiplex PCR, was used to amplify TCR alpha and beta chains from RNA. An Illumina MiSeq was used to sequence the libraries, and raw reads were demultiplexed using sample-specific barcode combinations. As for how the authors treated the data: MiXCR software was used to identify TCR clonotypes from the sequencing reads. TCRdb ran its own pipeline on the public reads, namely fastp trimming at Q25 and MiXCR clone calling, and kept in-frame beta chains. A single entry per CDR3 protein holds the most common genes and DNA from its merged rows. TCRdb, not the original authors, processed these V and J calls. This sample holds under 4,000 distinct CDR3 sequences; around 10% were observed only once. The biggest ten clones account for roughly 30% of the sample. The CDR3 contains 16 residues, cysteine and phenylalanine counted. Solely the CDR3 DNA is kept, with 48 bases framed from the first base. V trim: 4 bases; J trim: 6 bases; unmatched bases: 6. Via the germline V gene (reference sequence), CDR1 is SEHNR and CDR2 FQNEAQ.

This clonotype was seen many times. Its antigen is unknown. Within one base of it there is no much larger clone, and no base qualities were kept. The rearranged segments are TRBV7-9 and TRBJ1-6; TRBD1 aligns with 10 central bases. This receptor was identified in a human donor who had a stem cell transplant for acute myeloid leukemia. The graft donor may be the source of some T cells after a transplant. Source: bone marrow, either the whole sample or a sorted T cell fraction (not recorded which), taken in complete remission. CDR3 sequence: CASSSRDRGPNSPLHF. The DNA reads TGTGCCAGCAGCTCCCGCGACAGGGGGCCTAATTCACCCCTCCACTTT.